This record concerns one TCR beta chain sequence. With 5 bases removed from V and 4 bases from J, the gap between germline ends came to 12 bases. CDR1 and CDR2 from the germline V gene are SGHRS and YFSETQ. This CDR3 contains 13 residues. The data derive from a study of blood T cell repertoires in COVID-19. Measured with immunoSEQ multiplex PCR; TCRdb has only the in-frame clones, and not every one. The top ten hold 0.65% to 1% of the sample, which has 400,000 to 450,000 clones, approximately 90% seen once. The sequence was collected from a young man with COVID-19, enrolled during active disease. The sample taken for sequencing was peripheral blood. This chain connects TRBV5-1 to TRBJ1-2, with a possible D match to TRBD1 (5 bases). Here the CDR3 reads CASREGRGYGYTF. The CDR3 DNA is TGCGCCAGCAGAGAGGGGAGGGGCTATGGCTACACCTTC.